What follows is one TCR beta chain and its context. Other DNA sequences in the sample encode the same CDR3. This record comes from a study of cytomegalovirus exposure and HLA in healthy donors. PCR primers comprised 60 Vbeta and 13 Jbeta primers. Sequenced by immunoSEQ multiplex PCR; TCRdb stores in-frame clones only, minus some. Of more than 95,000 clones in the sample, over 70% were seen once. Specimen: PBMCs. The sequence derives from a woman aged 45-65 years in good health and CMV-seronegative.

CDR3 residues: CASSQEGGGSYEQYF. The CDR3 nucleotides read TGCGCCAGCAGCCAAGAGGGGGGGGGCTCCTACGAGCAGTACTTC. The V and J genes are TRBV4-1 and TRBJ2-7, with 7 positions matching TRBD2. The CDR3 contains 15 residues. Germline V lookup: CDR1 MGHRA, CDR2 YSYEKL. Unmatched junction bases numbered 2, after V lost 0 bases and J lost 0 bases.